This T cell receptor (beta chain) derives from a study of graft-versus-host responses after intestinal transplantation. Study-level information: Recipients were all induced with anti-thymocyte globulin, then given tacrolimus and steroids for roughly 3 years. Study outcomes and limitations: Individuals carrying graft-donor T cell macrochimerism showed high graft-versus-host to host-versus-graft clonal ratios in allografts.

Clones were sequenced by immunoSEQ multiplex PCR, and TCRdb holds only the in-frame ones, with some missing. The sample has approximately 88,000 clones, approximately 94% seen once. About this clone itself: The antigen is undetermined.

From germline, CDR1 is SGHAT and CDR2 FQDESV (reference sequence). Trimming cost V 3 bases and J 7 bases, with 13 bases left between them. The CDR3 covers 15 residues. This material consisted of unstimulated CD4+ T cells sorted from spleen or lymph node cells, taken before transplant. The chain links TRBV11-1 to TRBJ1-6; D may be TRBD1 (5 bases). The sequence came from a human donor who was the organ donor for an intestinal transplant. CDR3 residues: CASSFGLGANSPLHF. Written as DNA, the CDR3 is TGTGCCAGCAGCTTCGGCCTTGGGGCCAATTCACCCCTCCACTTT.